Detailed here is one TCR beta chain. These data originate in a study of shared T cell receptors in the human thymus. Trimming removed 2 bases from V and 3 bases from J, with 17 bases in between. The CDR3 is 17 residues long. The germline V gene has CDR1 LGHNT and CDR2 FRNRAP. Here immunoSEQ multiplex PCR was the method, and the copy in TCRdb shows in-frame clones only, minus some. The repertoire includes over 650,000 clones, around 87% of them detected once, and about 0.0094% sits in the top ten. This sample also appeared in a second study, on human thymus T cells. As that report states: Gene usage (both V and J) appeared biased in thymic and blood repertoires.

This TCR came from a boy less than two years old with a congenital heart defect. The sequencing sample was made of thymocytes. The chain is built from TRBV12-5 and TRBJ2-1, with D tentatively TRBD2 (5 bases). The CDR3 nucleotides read TGTGCTAGTGGTTTGACCCACGGGGTGGGTGGCTACAATGAGCAGTTCTTC. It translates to CASGLTHGVGGYNEQFF.